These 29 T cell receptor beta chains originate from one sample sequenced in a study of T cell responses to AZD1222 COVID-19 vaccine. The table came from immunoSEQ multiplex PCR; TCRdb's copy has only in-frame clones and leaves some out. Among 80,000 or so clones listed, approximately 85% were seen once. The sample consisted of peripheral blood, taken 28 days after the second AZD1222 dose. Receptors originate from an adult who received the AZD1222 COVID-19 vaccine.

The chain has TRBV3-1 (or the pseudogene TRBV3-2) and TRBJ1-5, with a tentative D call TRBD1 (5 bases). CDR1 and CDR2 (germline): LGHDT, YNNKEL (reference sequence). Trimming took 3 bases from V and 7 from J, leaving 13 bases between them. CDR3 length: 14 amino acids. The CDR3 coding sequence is TGTGCCAGCAGCCAGGTCACGGGGGTCCAGCCCCAGCATTTT. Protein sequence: CASSQVTGVQPQHF.

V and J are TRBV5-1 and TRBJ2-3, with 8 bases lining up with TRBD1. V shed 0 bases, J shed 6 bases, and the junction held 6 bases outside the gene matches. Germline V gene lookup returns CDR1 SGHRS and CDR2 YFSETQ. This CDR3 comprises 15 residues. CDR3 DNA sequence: TGCGCCAGCAGCTTGGTGACAGGGGCCGGGGATACGCAGTATTTT. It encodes CASSLVTGAGDTQYF. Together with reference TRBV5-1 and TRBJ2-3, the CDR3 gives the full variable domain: KAGVTQTPRYLIKTRGQQVTLSCSPISGHRSVSWYQQTPGQGLQFLFEYFSETQRNKGNFPGRFSGRQFSNSRSEMNVSTLELGDSALYLCASSLVTGAGDTQYFGPGTRLTVL.

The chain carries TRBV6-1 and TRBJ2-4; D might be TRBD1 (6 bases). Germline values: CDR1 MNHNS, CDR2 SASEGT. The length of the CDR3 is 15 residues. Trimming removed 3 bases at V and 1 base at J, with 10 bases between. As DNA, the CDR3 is TGTGCCAGCAGTGACAGGGGTCTGGCCAAAAACATTCAGTACTTC. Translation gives CASSDRGLAKNIQYF.

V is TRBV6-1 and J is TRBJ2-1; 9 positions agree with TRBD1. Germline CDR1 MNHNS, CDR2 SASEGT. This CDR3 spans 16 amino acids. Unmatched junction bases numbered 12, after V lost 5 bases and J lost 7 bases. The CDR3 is CASSKEQGANKNEQFF. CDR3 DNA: TGTGCCAGCAGTAAAGAACAGGGGGCTAATAAAAATGAGCAGTTCTTC.

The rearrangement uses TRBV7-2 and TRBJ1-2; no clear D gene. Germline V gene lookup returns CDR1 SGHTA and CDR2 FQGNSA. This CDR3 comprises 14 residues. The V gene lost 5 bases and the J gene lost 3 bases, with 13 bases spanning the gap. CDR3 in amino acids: CASSTGAHYYGYTF. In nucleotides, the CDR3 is TGTGCCAGCAGCACCGGAGCCCATTACTATGGCTACACCTTC.

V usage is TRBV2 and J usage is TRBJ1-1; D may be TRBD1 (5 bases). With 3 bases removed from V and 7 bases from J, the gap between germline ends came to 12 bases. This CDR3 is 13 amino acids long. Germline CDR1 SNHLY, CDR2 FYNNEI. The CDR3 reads CASSEWGRYEAFF. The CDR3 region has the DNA TGTGCCAGCAGTGAGTGGGGGAGGTATGAAGCTTTCTTT.

The CDR3 DNA reads as TGTGCCAGCAGTGCCGACAGGTCCTCTCCCTATGGCTACACCTTC. Amino acids: CASSADRSSPYGYTF. The rearrangement joins TRBV2 to TRBJ1-2, with a weak D call TRBD1 (6 bases). The CDR3 runs 15 residues. Trimming stripped 4 bases from V and 4 bases from J, with 16 bases between. In germline, CDR1 is SNHLY, CDR2 FYNNEI.

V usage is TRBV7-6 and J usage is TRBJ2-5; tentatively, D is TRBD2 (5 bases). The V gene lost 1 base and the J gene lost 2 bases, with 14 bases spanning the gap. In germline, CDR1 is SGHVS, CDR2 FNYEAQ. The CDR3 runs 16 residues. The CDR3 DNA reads TGTGCCAGCAGCTTAGTTACCGGGATCTCTCAAGAGACCCAGTACTTC. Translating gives CASSLVTGISQETQYF. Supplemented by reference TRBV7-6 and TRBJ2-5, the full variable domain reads GAGVSQSPRYKVTKRGQDVALRCDPISGHVSLYWYRQALGQGPEFLTYFNYEAQQDKSGLPNDRFSAERPEGSISTLTIQRTEQRDSAMYRCASSLVTGISQETQYFGPGTRLLVL.

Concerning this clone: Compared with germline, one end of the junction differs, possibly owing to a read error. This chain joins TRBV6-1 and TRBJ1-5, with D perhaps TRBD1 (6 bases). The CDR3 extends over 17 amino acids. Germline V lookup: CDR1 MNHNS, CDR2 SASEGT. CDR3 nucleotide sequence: TGTGCCAGCAGTGAAAGACGGGGGCCACAAACGAATCGGCCCCAGCATTTT. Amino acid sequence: CASSERRGPQTNRPQHF.

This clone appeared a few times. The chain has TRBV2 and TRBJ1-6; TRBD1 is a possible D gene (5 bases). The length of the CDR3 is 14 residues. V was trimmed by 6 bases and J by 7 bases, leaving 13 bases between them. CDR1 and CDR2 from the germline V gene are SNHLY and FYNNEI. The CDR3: CASSAGYYNSPLHF. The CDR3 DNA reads TGTGCCAGCAGCGCAGGGTATTACAATTCACCCCTCCACTTT.

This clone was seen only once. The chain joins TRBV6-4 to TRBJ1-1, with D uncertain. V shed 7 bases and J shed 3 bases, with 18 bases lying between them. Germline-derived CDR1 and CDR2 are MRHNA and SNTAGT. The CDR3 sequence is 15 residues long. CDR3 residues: CASKERTDQDTEAFF. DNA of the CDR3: TGTGCCAGCAAAGAAAGGACGGACCAGGACACTGAAGCTTTCTTT.

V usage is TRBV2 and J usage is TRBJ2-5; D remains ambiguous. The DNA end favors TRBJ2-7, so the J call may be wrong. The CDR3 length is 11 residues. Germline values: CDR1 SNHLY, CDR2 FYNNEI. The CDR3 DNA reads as TGTGCCAGCAGTCCAACCTACGAGCAGTACTTC. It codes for CASSPTYEQYF.

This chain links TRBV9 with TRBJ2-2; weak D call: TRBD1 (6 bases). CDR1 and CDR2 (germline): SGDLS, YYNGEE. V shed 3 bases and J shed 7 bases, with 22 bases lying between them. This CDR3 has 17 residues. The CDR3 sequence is CASSGHRQALGIGELFF. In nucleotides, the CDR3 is TGTGCCAGCAGCGGACATAGACAGGCCTTGGGGATCGGGGAGCTGTTTTTT.

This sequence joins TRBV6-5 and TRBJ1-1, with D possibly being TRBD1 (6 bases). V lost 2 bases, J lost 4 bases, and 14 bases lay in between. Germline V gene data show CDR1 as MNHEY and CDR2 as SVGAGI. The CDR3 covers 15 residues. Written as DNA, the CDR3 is TGTGCCAGCAGTTACGGGGGGGCCTGGGGCACTGAAGCTTTCTTT. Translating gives CASSYGGAWGTEAFF.

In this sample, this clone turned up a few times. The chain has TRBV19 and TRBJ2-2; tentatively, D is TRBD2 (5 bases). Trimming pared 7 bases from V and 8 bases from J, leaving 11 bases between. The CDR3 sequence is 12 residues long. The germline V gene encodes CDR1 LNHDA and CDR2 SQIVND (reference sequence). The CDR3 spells CASISGRGELFF. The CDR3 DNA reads TGTGCCAGTATATCTGGGAGAGGGGAGCTGTTTTTT. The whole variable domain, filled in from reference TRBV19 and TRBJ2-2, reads DGGITQSPKYLFRKEGQNVTLSCEQNLNHDAMYWYRQDPGQGLRLIYYSQIVNDFQKGDIAEGYSVSREKKESFPLTVTSAQKNPTAFYLCASISGRGELFFGEGSRLTVL.

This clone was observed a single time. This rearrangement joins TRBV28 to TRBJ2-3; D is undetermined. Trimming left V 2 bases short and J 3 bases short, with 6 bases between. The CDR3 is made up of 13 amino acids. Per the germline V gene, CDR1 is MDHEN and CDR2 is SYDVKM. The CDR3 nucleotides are TGTGCCAGCAGTTTACCTGATACAGATACGCAGTATTTT. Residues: CASSLPDTDTQYF.

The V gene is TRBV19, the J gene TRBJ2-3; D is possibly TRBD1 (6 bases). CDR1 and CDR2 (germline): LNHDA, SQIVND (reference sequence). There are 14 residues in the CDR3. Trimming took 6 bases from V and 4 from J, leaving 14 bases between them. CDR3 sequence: CASSQGNWADTQYF. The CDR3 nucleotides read TGTGCCAGTAGCCAGGGGAATTGGGCAGATACGCAGTATTTT. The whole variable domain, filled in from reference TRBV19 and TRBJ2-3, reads DGGITQSPKYLFRKEGQNVTLSCEQNLNHDAMYWYRQDPGQGLRLIYYSQIVNDFQKGDIAEGYSVSREKKESFPLTVTSAQKNPTAFYLCASSQGNWADTQYFGPGTRLTVL.

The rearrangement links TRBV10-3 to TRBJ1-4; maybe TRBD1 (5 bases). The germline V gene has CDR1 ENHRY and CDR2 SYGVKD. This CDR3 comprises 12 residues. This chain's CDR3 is CASRDSNEKLFF. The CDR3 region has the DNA TGTGCATCCCGAGACAGCAATGAAAAACTGTTTTTT.

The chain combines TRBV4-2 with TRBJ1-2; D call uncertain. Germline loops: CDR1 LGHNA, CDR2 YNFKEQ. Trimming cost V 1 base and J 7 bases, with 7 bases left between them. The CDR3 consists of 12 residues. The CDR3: CASSQGRGGYTF. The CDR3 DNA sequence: TGTGCCAGCAGCCAAGGTCGCGGTGGCTACACCTTC.

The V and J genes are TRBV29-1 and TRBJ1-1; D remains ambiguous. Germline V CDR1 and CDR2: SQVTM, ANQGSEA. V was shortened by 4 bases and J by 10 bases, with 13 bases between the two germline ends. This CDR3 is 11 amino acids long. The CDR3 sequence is CSVGGRTGAFF. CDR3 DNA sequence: TGCAGCGTTGGAGGCAGAACGGGAGCTTTCTTT.

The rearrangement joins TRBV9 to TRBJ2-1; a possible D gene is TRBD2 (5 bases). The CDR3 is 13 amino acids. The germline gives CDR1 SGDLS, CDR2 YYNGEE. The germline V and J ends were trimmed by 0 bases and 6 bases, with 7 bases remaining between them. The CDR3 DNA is TGTGCCAGCAGCGTAGGGACTTTCAATGAGCAGTTCTTC. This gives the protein CASSVGTFNEQFF.

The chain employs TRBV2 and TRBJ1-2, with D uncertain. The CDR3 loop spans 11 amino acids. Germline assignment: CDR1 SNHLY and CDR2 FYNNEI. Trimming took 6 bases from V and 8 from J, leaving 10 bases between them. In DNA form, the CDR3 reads TGTGCCAGCAGAAGCCCCCTGGGCTACACCTTC. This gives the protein CASRSPLGYTF.

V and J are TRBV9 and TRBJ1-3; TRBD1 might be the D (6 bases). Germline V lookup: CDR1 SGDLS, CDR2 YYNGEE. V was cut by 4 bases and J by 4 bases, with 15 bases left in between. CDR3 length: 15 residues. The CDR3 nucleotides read TGTGCCAGCAGCCCCTTAACAGGGTCCGGAAACACCATATATTTT. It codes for CASSPLTGSGNTIYF.

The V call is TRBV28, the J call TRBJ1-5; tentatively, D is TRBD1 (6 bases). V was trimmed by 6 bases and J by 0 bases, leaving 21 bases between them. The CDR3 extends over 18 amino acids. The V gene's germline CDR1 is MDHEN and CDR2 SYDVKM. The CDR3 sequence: CASSDRVRTEHSNQPQHF. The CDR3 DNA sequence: TGTGCCAGCAGCGACCGCGTCCGGACAGAGCATAGCAATCAGCCCCAGCATTTT.

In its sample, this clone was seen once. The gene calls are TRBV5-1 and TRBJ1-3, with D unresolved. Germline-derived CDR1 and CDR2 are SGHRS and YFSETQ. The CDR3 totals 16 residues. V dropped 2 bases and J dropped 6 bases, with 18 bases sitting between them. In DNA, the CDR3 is TGCGCCAGCAGCTTATCATCCACCCAGGTGGAAAACACCATATATTTT. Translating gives CASSLSSTQVENTIYF.

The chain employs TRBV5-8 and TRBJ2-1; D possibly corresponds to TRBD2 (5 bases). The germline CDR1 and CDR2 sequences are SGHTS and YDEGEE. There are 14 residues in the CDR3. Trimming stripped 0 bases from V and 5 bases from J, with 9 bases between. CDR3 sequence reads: CASSLGLAHNEQFF. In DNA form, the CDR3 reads TGTGCCAGCAGCTTGGGTCTAGCCCACAATGAGCAGTTCTTC. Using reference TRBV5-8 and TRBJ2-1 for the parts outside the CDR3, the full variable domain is EAGVTQSPTHLIKTRGQQATLRCSPISGHTSVYWYQQALGLGLQFLLWYDEGEERNRGNFPPRFSGRQFPNYSSELNVNALELEDSALYLCASSLGLAHNEQFFGPGTRLTVL.

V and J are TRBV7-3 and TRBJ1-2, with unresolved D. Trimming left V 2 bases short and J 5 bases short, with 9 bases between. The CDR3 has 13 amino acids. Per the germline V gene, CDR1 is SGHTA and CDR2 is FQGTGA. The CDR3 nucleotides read TGTGCCAGCAGCTTAGGACCATCTTATGGCTACACCTTC. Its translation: CASSLGPSYGYTF.

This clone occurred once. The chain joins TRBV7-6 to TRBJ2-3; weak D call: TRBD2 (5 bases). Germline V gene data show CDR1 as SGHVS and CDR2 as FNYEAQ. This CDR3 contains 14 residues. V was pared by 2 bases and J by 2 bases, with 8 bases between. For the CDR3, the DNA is TGTGCCAGCAGCTTAATACGGGACACAGATACGCAGTATTTT. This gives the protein CASSLIRDTDTQYF.

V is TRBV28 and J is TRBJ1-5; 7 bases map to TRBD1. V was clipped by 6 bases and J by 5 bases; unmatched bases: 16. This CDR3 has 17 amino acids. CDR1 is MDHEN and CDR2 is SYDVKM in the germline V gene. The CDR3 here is CASSPLGKGASDQPQHF. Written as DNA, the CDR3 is TGTGCCAGCAGCCCTCTTGGGAAGGGGGCAAGCGATCAGCCCCAGCATTTT.